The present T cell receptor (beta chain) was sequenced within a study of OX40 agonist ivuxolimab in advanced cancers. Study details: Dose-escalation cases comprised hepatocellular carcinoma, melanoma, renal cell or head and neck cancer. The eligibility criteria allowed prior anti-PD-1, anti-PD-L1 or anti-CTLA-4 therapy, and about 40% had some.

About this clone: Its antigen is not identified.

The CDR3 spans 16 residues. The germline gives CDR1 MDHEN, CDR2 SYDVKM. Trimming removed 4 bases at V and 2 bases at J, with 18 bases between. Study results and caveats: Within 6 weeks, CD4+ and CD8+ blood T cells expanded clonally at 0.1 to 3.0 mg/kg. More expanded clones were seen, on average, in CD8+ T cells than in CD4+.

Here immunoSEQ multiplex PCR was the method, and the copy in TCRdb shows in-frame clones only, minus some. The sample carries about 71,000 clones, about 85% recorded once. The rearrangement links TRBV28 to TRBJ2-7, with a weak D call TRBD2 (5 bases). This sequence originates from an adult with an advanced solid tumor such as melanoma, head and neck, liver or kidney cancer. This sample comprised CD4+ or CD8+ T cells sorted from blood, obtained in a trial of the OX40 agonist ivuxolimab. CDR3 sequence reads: CASSSSSTRDTYEQYF. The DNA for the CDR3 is TGTGCCAGCAGTTCGAGTTCAACTAGGGATACCTACGAGCAGTACTTC.